The clone carrying this T cell receptor (beta chain) has a count of ten or more. Its specificity is unknown. This sample stems from a study of T cells in Graves' hyperthyroidism and ophthalmopathy. The investigators amplified TCR beta CDR3 regions from RNA transcripts. TCR CDR3 regions were first amplified by RT-PCR with HTBI primers. One entry per CDR3 protein, called by TCRdb with MiXCR from the multiplex PCR reads. The sample shows some 770,000 distinct CDR3 sequences, around 17% of them seen only once. General study findings and limits: Most clonotypes that expanded in the thyroid above 0.001 also showed up in blood.

With V trimmed by 5 bases and J by 5 bases, 7 bases remained unmatched. The CDR3 has 13 residues. Germline CDR1 and CDR2: DFQATT and SNEGSKA (reference sequence). Sequencing was carried out using blood. V and J are TRBV20-1 and TRBJ1-1; 8 bases are shared with TRBD1. The sequence came from a man aged 18 to 30 with Graves' hyperthyroidism. Here the CDR3 reads CSAPRQGRTEAFF. The CDR3 DNA follows: TGCAGTGCTCCTCGACAGGGGCGAACTGAAGCTTTCTTT.